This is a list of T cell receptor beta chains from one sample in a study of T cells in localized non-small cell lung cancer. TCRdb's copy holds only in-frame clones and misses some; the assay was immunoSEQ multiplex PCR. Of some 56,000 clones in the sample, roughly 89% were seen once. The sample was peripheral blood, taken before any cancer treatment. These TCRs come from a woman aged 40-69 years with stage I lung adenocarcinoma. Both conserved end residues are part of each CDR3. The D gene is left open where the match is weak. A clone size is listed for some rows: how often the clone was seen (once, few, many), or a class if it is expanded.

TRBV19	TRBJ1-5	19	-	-	TGTGCCAGTACGGGAACCCGGGCCTCGAGGGTGTCCGGCAATCAGCCCCAGCATTTT	CASTGTRASRVSGNQPQHF
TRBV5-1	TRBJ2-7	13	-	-	TGCGCCAGCAGCTTGGCGGGGAGCTACGAGCAGTACTTC	CASSLAGSYEQYF
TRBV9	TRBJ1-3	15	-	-	TGTGCCAGCAGCTTCGACTTATCCTCTGGAAACACCATATATTTT	CASSFDLSSGNTIYF
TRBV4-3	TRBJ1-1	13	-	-	TGCGCCAGCAGCCAAGATCAGGCCACTGAAGCTTTCTTT	CASSQDQATEAFF
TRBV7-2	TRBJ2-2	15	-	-	TGTGCCAGCAGCTCTCTCGCGGTGAACACCGGGGAGCTGTTTTTT	CASSSLAVNTGELFF
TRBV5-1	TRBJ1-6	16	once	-	TGCGCCAGCAGTTGGGGGCCAGGATTCAATAATTCACCCCTCCACTTT	CASSWGPGFNNSPLHF
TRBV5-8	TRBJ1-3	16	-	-	TGTGCCAGCAGCTTTCCGGGCTTCGGCTCTGGAAACACCATATATTTT	CASSFPGFGSGNTIYF
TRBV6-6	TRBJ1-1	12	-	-	TGTGCCAGCAGTGGGGTCCGCACTGAAGCTTTCTTT	CASSGVRTEAFF
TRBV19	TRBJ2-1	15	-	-	TGTGCCAGTAGAGAGGGCCTAGCGAGATACAATGAGCAGTTCTTC	CASREGLARYNEQFF
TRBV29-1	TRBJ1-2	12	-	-	TGCAGCGTTGAAGCCAGAAACTATGGCTACACCTTC	CSVEARNYGYTF
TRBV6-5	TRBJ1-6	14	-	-	TGTGCCAGCAGAGCGGGGACTGACAATTCACCCCTCCACTTT	CASRAGTDNSPLHF
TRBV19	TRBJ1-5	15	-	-	TGTGCCAGTAGTACAGGGGCAACGGAGGGTCAGCCCCAGCATTTT	CASSTGATEGQPQHF
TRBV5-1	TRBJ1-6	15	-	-	TGCGCCAGCAGCTTGGCAGGGAAGGGAAATTCACCCCTCCACTTT	CASSLAGKGNSPLHF
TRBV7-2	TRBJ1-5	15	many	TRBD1	TGTGCCAGCAGCTTAGAGGTGACAGGGGATCAGCCCCAGCATTTT	CASSLEVTGDQPQHF
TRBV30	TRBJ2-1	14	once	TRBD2	TGTGCCTGGAGTAATGCGGGGGGCTACAATGAGCAGTTCTTC	CAWSNAGGYNEQFF
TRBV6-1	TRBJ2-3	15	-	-	TGTGCCAGCAGTCAAGACCATACCGGCACAGATACGCAGTATTTT	CASSQDHTGTDTQYF
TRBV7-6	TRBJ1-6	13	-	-	TGTGCCAGCAGCTTAGCCCCTAATTCACCCCTCCACTTT	CASSLAPNSPLHF
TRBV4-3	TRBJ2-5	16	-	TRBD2	TGCGCCAGCAGCCAGATGGCTGGCGGGGGGGCCGAGACCCAGTACTTC	CASSQMAGGGAETQYF
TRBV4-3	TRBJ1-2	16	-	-	TGCGCCAGCAGCCAAGGAGTGACAGGTACTAACTATGGCTACACCTTC	CASSQGVTGTNYGYTF
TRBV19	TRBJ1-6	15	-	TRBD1	TGTGCCAGTAGTCCTAGGGAGGGGGCCAATTCACCCCTCCACTTT	CASSPREGANSPLHF
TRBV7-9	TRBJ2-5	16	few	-	TGTGCCAGCAGCACACGCGAGGGACGGAGTGAAGAGACCCAGTACTTC	CASSTREGRSEETQYF
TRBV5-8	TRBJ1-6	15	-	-	TGTGCCAGCAGTCTTTGGACCCTGGCGGGTTCACCCCTCCACTTT	CASSLWTLAGSPLHF
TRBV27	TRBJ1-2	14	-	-	TGTGCCAGCAGTTTGATGGGGACGGGTTATGGCTACACCTTC	CASSLMGTGYGYTF
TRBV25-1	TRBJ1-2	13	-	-	TGTGCCAGCAGTAGTACAGGGATGTATGGCTACACCTTC	CASSSTGMYGYTF
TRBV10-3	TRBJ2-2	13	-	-	TGTGCCATCAGTGAGTTCAACACCGGGGAGCTGTTTTTT	CAISEFNTGELFF
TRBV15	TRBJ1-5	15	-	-	TGTGCCACCAGCAAAGGACGCCTTGGGAATCAGCCCCAGCATTTT	CATSKGRLGNQPQHF
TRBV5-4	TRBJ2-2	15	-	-	TGTGCCAGCAGCTTGGCACCAGGGAACACCGGGGAGCTGTTTTTT	CASSLAPGNTGELFF
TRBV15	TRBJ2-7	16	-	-	TGTGCCACCAGCAGAGATAAATCAGGAGGGACCTACGAGCAGTACTTC	CATSRDKSGGTYEQYF
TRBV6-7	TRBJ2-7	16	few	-	TGTGCCAGCAGTATCCCCCGAGGAGGGGCCCCCTACGAGCAGTACTTC	CASSIPRGGAPYEQYF
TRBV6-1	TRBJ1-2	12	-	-	TGTGCCAGCACCACCCAGGGGTACGGCTACACCTTC	CASTTQGYGYTF
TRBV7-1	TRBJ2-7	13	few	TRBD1	TGTGCCAGCAGCGAGGGACAGCCATGGGAGCAGTACTTC	CASSEGQPWEQYF
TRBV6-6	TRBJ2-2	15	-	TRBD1	TGTGCCAGCAGTTACGGACAGGGGATTACCGGGGAGCTGTTTTTT	CASSYGQGITGELFF
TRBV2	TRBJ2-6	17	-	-	TGTGCCAGCAGCCTCGAAGGGTTCAGCTCTGGGGCCAACGTCCTGACTTTC	CASSLEGFSSGANVLTF
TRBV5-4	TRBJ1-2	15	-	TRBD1	TGTGCCAGCAGCACCTACGGACAGGGTTCGTATGGCTACACCTTC	CASSTYGQGSYGYTF
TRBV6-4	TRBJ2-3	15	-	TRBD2	TGTGCCAGCAGCGCTGGCGGGGGAAGCACAGATACGCAGTATTTT	CASSAGGGSTDTQYF
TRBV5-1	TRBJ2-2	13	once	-	TGCGCCAGCAGCACACAGGGAGTCGGGGAGCTGTTTTTT	CASSTQGVGELFF
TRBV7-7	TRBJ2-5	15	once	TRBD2	TGTGCCAGCAGCTTAAGGCGGGGGGGGGAGGAGACCCAGTACTTC	CASSLRRGGEETQYF
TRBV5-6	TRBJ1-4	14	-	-	TGTGCCAGCAGCCACCAACTGGGTAATGAAAAACTGTTTTTT	CASSHQLGNEKLFF
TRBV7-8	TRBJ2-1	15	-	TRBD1	TGTGCCAGCAGCTTAGGCCAGGGGGACTACAATGAGCAGTTCTTC	CASSLGQGDYNEQFF
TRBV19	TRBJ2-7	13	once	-	TGTGCCAGTAGTGCGGGCAGTTCCTACGAGCAGTACTTC	CASSAGSSYEQYF
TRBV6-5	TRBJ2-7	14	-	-	TGTGCCAGCAGTTACTCTGGGGGAGGCTACGAGCAGTACTTC	CASSYSGGGYEQYF
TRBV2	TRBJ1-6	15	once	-	TGTGCCAGCAGTGAAACTAAAACCTATAATTCACCCCTCCACTTT	CASSETKTYNSPLHF
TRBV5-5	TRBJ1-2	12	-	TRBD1	TGTGCCAGCAGGACAGGGAACCATGGCTACACCTTC	CASRTGNHGYTF
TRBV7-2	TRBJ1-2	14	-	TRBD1	TGTGCCAGCAGCACAGGACAGGCATTCTATGGCTACACCTTC	CASSTGQAFYGYTF
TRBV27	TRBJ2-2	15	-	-	TGTGCCAGCAGTTTGATGACACAGGCCACCGGGGAGCTGTTTTTT	CASSLMTQATGELFF
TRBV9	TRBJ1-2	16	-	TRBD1	TGTGCCAGCAGCGTTGACCCGGGACAGGGGGCTGGTGGCTACACCTTC	CASSVDPGQGAGGYTF
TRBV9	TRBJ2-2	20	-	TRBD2	TGTGCCAGCAGCGTAACACCTTTGCTCGGCACTAGCGGCCTTGGGGGGGAGCTGTTTTTT	CASSVTPLLGTSGLGGELFF
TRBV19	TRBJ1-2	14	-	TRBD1	TGTGCCAGTAGGAGCAGGGGGCGAAAGGATGGCTACACCTTC	CASRSRGRKDGYTF
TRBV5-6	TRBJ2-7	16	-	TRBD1	TGTGCCAGCAGCTTGGGGACAGGGCTTCACGGGTACGAGCAGTACTTC	CASSLGTGLHGYEQYF
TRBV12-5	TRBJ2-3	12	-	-	TGTGCTAGTGCTCTCCTCACAGATACGCAGTATTTT	CASALLTDTQYF